Sequencing of this T cell receptor beta chain was carried out in a study of shared clonotypes between healthy human individuals. Regarding the study as a whole: What naive subsets generally showed was a larger estimated richness than memory subsets showed.

V was shortened by 6 bases and J by 2 bases, with 13 bases between the two germline ends. CDR1 and CDR2 (germline): MNHEY, SVGAGI. The CDR3 loop spans 14 amino acids. Generated by immunoSEQ multiplex PCR, the TCRdb table keeps only in-frame clones and is missing some. There are around 2,000,000 clones in the sample; roughly 95% occur only once, and approximately 0.13% lies in the top ten. The healthy adult donors were HIV-negative and reported no recent acute infections or vaccinations. CD4+ cells were split into CD45RA+ naive and CD45RA-negative memory subsets. To note about this clone: What it binds is not known.

The sample comprised naive CD4+ T cells sorted from blood. The subset here: CD45RA+ positively selected. The chain joins TRBV6-5 to TRBJ1-2; D remains ambiguous. This receptor was taken from a young man in good health. CDR3 in amino acids: CASSRTAVNYGYTF. The CDR3 region has the DNA TGTGCCAGCAGCCGGACTGCCGTCAACTATGGCTACACCTTC.